These 8 T cell receptor beta chains were sequenced from one sample in a study of blood T cells in healthy people across ages. The authors ran a second PCR of roughly 6 to 12 cycles using a sample-barcoded 5' primer and a J-beta primer mix. MiXCR was run by TCRdb on the 5' RACE reads, yielding one entry per CDR3 protein. Here the sample spans roughly 640,000 distinct CDR3 sequences, 25% to 30% being singletons. The sequenced material came from blood. These receptors originate from a woman over 75 in good health.

Of note for this clonotype: One end of the junction does not line up with germline, which may come from a read error. This chain joins TRBV6-5 and TRBJ2-4, with 7 positions matching TRBD1. Germline V gene sequence: CDR1 MNHEY, CDR2 SVGAGI. CDR3 size: 15 residues. CDR3: CASSIRQGSPYGQYF. CDR3 sequence (DNA): TGCGCCAGCAGTATTCGACAGGGATCCCCCTACGGGCAGTACTTC.

This clonotype has more than one count but fewer than ten. A much larger clonotype is one base distant, so this may be a read error. The chain couples TRBV12-3 or TRBV12-4 to TRBJ2-3; the D call may be TRBD1 or TRBD2 (5 bases each). V was clipped by 7 bases and J by 4 bases, with 18 bases between them. This CDR3 has 15 amino acids. The chain's CDR3 is CASTLGTLSADTQYF. CDR3 sequence (DNA): TGTGCCAGCACCCTTGGGACCCTTAGCGCAGATACGCAGTATTTT.

This clonotype showed up many times. This rearrangement joins TRBV7-6 to TRBJ2-7; possibly TRBD1 for D (5 bases). The germline CDR1 and CDR2 sequences are SGHVS and FNYEAQ. Trimming left V 6 bases short and J 9 bases short, with 24 bases between. The CDR3 has 15 residues. The CDR3: CASSSQTGHTPWQYF. The CDR3 DNA follows: TGTGCCAGCAGTTCCCAAACAGGCCACACCCCGTGGCAGTACTTC.

Concerning this clonotype: One junction end does not reproduce the germline sequence, and a read error may be involved. The genes are TRBV12-3 or TRBV12-4 and TRBJ2-3; 7 nucleotides line up with TRBD1. CDR3 length equals 15 residues. The CDR3 reads CASSLGQGVSDAQYF. The CDR3, as DNA: TGTGCCAGCAGTTTAGGGCAGGGGGTATCAGATGCGCAGTATTTT.

This clonotype has just a few counts. This sequence joins TRBV5-6 and TRBJ1-1, with D uncertain. Trimming took 2 bases from V and 3 from J, leaving 11 bases between them. CDR1 SGHDT and CDR2 YYEEEE come from the germline V gene. This CDR3 region has 14 residues. CDR3 sequence (DNA): TGTGCCAGCAGCTTCGGGATAAGGGACACTGAAGCTTTCTTT. Protein product: CASSFGIRDTEAFF. Variable domain in full (rest from reference TRBV5-6 and TRBJ1-1): DAGVTQSPTHLIKTRGQQVTLRCSPKSGHDTVSWYQQALGQGPQFIFQYYEEEERQRGNFPDRFSGHQFPNYSSELNVNALLLGDSALYLCASSFGIRDTEAFFGQGTRLTVV.

This clonotype has just a few counts. The rearrangement links TRBV3-1 to TRBJ1-2; D is possibly TRBD1 (6 bases). The CDR3 extends over 15 amino acids. The V end was cut by 4 bases, the J end by 2 bases, with 14 bases between. The germline gives CDR1 LGHDT, CDR2 YNNKEL (reference sequence). The CDR3 DNA follows: TGTGCCAGCAGCCCACGAAGTACAGGGAACTATGGCTACACCTTC. Amino acid sequence: CASSPRSTGNYGYTF.

This chain's CDR3 is CSARQGARNTEAFF. The CDR3 nucleotides read TGCAGTGCTAGACAGGGGGCGCGGAACACTGAAGCTTTCTTT. V usage is TRBV20-1 and J usage is TRBJ1-1; 8 nucleotides align to TRBD1. The germline V gene has CDR1 DFQATT and CDR2 SNEGSKA (reference sequence). The CDR3 has 14 amino acids. Trimming at V came to 2 bases and at J to 1 base, leaving 3 bases not matched to a gene.

In this sample, this clonotype turned up many times. This chain connects TRBV5-1 to TRBJ2-5; D possibly corresponds to TRBD1 (5 bases). CDR1 and CDR2 (germline): SGHRS, YFSETQ. Trimming stripped 1 base from V and 4 bases from J, with 8 bases between. CDR3 length: 13 residues. The CDR3 spells CASSLSQGETQYF. CDR3 sequence (DNA): TGCGCCAGCAGCTTGTCCCAGGGAGAGACCCAGTACTTC.